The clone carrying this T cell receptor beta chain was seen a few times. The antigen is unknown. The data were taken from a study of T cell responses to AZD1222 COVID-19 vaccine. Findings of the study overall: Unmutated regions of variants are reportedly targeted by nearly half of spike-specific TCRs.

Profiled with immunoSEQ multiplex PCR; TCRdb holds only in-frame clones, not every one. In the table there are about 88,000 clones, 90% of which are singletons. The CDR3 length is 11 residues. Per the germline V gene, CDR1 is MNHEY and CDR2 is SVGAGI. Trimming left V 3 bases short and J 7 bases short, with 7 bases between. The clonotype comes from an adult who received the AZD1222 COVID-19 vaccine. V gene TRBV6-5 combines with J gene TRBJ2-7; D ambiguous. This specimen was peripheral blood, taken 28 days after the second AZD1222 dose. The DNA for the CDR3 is TGTGCCAGCAGTTATTACGGGGAGCAGTACTTC. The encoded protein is CASSYYGEQYF.